Each of the 23 T cell receptor beta chains below was sequenced from the same sample in a study of beta chain features in type 1 diabetes. Notes on the study in general: TCRB CDR3s were moderately but significantly shorter in Type 1 diabetes patients in all four CD4+ subsets.

These receptors are not linked to any known antigen. Every bit of the isolated RNA underwent reverse transcription, so sequencing read expressed TCRB transcripts. Produced via immunoSEQ multiplex PCR; TCRdb's table is partial and in-frame only. The repertoire holds approximately 600,000 clones, with 9.5% to 15% as singletons. The sample consisted of naive CD4+ T cells from blood. The receptors here all came from a man in his thirties or forties with type 1 diabetes.

This clone was seen more than once but under ten times. The chain uses TRBV18 and TRBJ2-3; 7 nucleotides line up with TRBD2. The CDR3 length is 17 residues. Germline values: CDR1 KGHSH, CDR2 LQKENI. V shed 4 bases and J 2 bases; nucleotides not matched to a gene: 12. CDR3 amino acids: CASSLELASGYTDTQYF. CDR3 nucleotide sequence: TGTGCCAGCTCACTGGAATTGGCTAGCGGCTACACAGATACGCAGTATTTT.

This clone turned up a few times. V gene TRBV27 combines with J gene TRBJ2-7; maybe TRBD1 (5 bases). Trimming removed 10 bases at V and 10 bases at J, with 23 bases between. Germline CDR1 is MNHEY and CDR2 is SMNVEV (reference sequence). The CDR3 runs 13 residues. CDR3 amino acids: CATAADRRTNQYF. CDR3 coding DNA: TGTGCCACCGCAGCTGATAGGCGGACAAATCAGTACTTC.

The rearrangement links TRBV6-6 to TRBJ2-5; 8 bases line up with TRBD2. CDR1 and CDR2 from the germline V gene are MNHNY and SVGAGI (reference sequence). CDR3 length equals 15 residues. The V segment lost 6 bases and the J segment 0 bases; nucleotides outside the gene matches: 6. The CDR3 protein is CASRPLGRDQETQYF. The CDR3 DNA is TGTGCCAGCAGACCTCTCGGGAGGGACCAAGAGACCCAGTACTTC.

On this clone itself: Other DNA sequences in the same sample also yield this CDR3. The V gene is TRBV7-2, the J gene TRBJ2-6; D gene unclear. V was pared by 1 base and J by 0 bases, with 4 bases between. Germline V lookup: CDR1 SGHTA, CDR2 FQGNSA. The CDR3 spans 15 residues. The CDR3 sequence is CASSLGGSGANVLTF. For the CDR3, the DNA is TGTGCCAGCAGCTTAGGAGGCTCTGGGGCCAACGTCCTGACTTTC.

The table lists this clone with a few counts. Here the CDR3 reads CASSQVQGTNSPLHF. The CDR3 bases are TGCGCCAGCAGCCAAGTCCAGGGGACGAATTCACCCCTCCACTTT. V usage is TRBV4-3 and J usage is TRBJ1-6, with D possibly matching TRBD1 (6 bases). The CDR3 consists of 15 residues. Trimming stripped 1 base from V and 7 bases from J, with 11 bases between. The germline CDR1 and CDR2 sequences are LGHNA and YSLEER.

This clone was detected only a few times. The chain joins TRBV6-1 to TRBJ2-5; D unclear. The CDR3 is 14 residues long. Looked up from germline, CDR1 is MNHNS and CDR2 is SASEGT. The ends were cut back, 4 bases at V and 1 base at J, with 10 bases in the middle. CDR3 in amino acids: CASSGGNIQETQYF. The CDR3 nucleotides are TGTGCCAGCAGTGGTGGGAACATCCAAGAGACCCAGTACTTC.

This clone was detected only a few times. The chain couples TRBV5-1 to TRBJ1-1; 9 bases agree with TRBD1. The CDR3 has 15 residues. J was trimmed by 4 bases and V by 4 bases; bases with no gene match: 8. Germline CDR1 is SGHRS and CDR2 is YFSETQ. The chain's CDR3 is CASSQTGTGITEAFF. The CDR3 DNA sequence: TGCGCCAGCAGCCAAACCGGGACAGGGATCACTGAAGCTTTCTTT.

This sequence joins TRBV10-3 and TRBJ1-3; D is uncertain. Germline V gene sequence: CDR1 ENHRY, CDR2 SYGVKD. Trimming shortened V by 7 bases and J by 0 bases, and 10 bases separated the two germline ends. The CDR3 is made up of 14 amino acids. The CDR3 nucleotides are TGTGCCATCACCGGACCTCTCTCTGGAAACACCATATATTTT. It translates to CAITGPLSGNTIYF.

This clone was detected only a few times. The genes are TRBV7-2 and TRBJ2-3, with D possibly being TRBD1 (7 bases). The CDR3 has 15 amino acids. CDR1 is SGHTA and CDR2 is FQGNSA in the germline V gene. V was clipped by 4 bases and J by 6 bases, with 17 bases between them. CDR3 loop: CASSSQGGRGDTQYF. CDR3 DNA sequence: TGTGCCAGCAGCTCCCAAGGGGGCCGGGGGGATACGCAGTATTTT.

This chain connects TRBV27 to TRBJ2-3; the D gene could be TRBD1 or TRBD2 (5 bases each). The V and J ends lost 0 bases and 4 bases respectively, with 26 bases between them. CDR1 MNHEY and CDR2 SMNVEV come from the germline V gene (reference sequence). The CDR3 loop spans 20 amino acids. CDR3 sequence: CASSLSPYRDHVCMSDTQYF. The CDR3, as DNA: TGTGCCAGCAGTTTATCCCCCTACCGGGACCACGTTTGCATGTCAGATACGCAGTATTTT.

The rearrangement joins TRBV10-3 to TRBJ2-5; perhaps TRBD2 as D (6 bases). Looked up from germline, CDR1 is ENHRY and CDR2 is SYGVKD. The CDR3 has 15 amino acids. Trimming removed 6 bases from V and 4 bases from J, with 18 bases in between. The CDR3 loop reads CAISRLEGESETQYF. CDR3 sequence (DNA): TGTGCCATCAGCCGACTAGAAGGTGAATCAGAGACCCAGTACTTC.

This chain connects TRBV9 to TRBJ2-7; D gene uncertain. This CDR3 has 14 amino acids. Germline V gives CDR1 SGDLS, CDR2 YYNGEE. V lost 4 bases to trimming and J lost 7 bases, with 18 bases between them. CDR3: CASSSRETTTEQYF. The CDR3 DNA follows: TGTGCCAGCAGCAGTCGAGAGACCACTACGGAGCAGTACTTC.

This clone occurred a few times. The chain recombines TRBV2 with TRBJ1-2, with 7 bases identical to TRBD1. This CDR3 contains 14 residues. V gave up 0 bases and J gave up 14 bases; unmatched junction bases: 12. The germline CDR1 and CDR2 sequences are SNHLY and FYNNEI. Written as DNA, the CDR3 is TGTGCCAGCAGTGAAGCGACGACAGGGTTTAGTAAGACCTTC. As protein: CASSEATTGFSKTF.

CDR3 in amino acids: CASSGRTVAPQHF. CDR3 nucleotide sequence: TGTGCCAGCAGTGGACGGACAGTTGCGCCCCAGCATTTT. The V and J genes are TRBV6-1 and TRBJ1-5; a weak D match, TRBD1 (6 bases). Germline V gene sequence: CDR1 MNHNS, CDR2 SASEGT. The CDR3 length is 13 residues. V lost 4 bases to trimming and J lost 9 bases, with 13 bases between them.

The chain recombines TRBV5-1 with TRBJ2-3; TRBD1 or TRBD2 may be the D gene (6 bases each). CDR1 and CDR2 (germline): SGHRS, YFSETQ. This CDR3 contains 15 residues. With 1 base removed from V and 5 bases from J, the gap between germline ends came to 14 bases. CDR3 in amino acids: CASSLTGTWGDTQYF. CDR3 DNA: TGCGCCAGCAGCTTGACAGGGACTTGGGGAGATACGCAGTATTTT.

In its sample, this clone was seen a few times. The chain is built from TRBV30 and TRBJ2-1; 8 nucleotides align to TRBD1. Germline lookup yields CDR1 GTSNPN and CDR2 SVGIG (reference sequence). The length of the CDR3 is 14 residues. V was pared by 2 bases and J by 4 bases, with 4 bases of the junction left unmatched. The CDR3 bases are TGTGCCTGGAGTTTCCGGGACAGGTACAATGAGCAGTTCTTC. This sequence encodes CAWSFRDRYNEQFF.

A few counts support this clone. This rearrangement joins TRBV4-3 to TRBJ1-2, with D possibly being TRBD1 (5 bases). Between the trimmed V and J ends, which lost 1 base and 7 bases, there was a span of 19 bases. The CDR3 covers 16 residues. The germline V gene encodes CDR1 LGHNA and CDR2 YSLEER. The CDR3 loop is CASSQGAVVRGGGYTF. The CDR3 coding sequence is TGCGCCAGCAGCCAAGGTGCCGTGGTTAGGGGTGGTGGCTACACCTTC.

This chain links TRBV27 with TRBJ2-7; D is unclear. This CDR3 has 11 amino acids. V lost 5 bases and J 3 bases, leaving 5 bases between the germline ends. CDR1 and CDR2 from the germline V gene are MNHEY and SMNVEV (reference sequence). CDR3 loop: CASSNFYEQYF. The CDR3 region has the DNA TGTGCCAGCAGTAACTTCTACGAGCAGTACTTC.

The gene calls are TRBV29-1 and TRBJ1-4, with 8 bases that match TRBD1. The CDR3 sequence is 14 residues long. Germline loops: CDR1 SQVTM, CDR2 ANQGSEA. J lost 0 bases, V lost 7 bases, and 4 bases had no gene match. The CDR3 spells CSAGQGATNEKLFF. The CDR3 DNA is TGCAGCGCAGGACAGGGAGCAACTAATGAAAAACTGTTTTTT.

This clone occurred a few times. The chain links TRBV18 to TRBJ1-4; 7 bases fit TRBD1. J gave up 8 bases and V 3 bases, and 6 bases lay outside the gene matches. The CDR3 is 14 residues long. Germline V CDR1 and CDR2: KGHSH, LQKENI. CDR3 loop: CASSPDRDGEKLFF. In nucleotides, the CDR3 is TGTGCCAGCTCACCCGACAGGGATGGAGAAAAACTGTTTTTT. Using reference TRBV18 and TRBJ1-4 for the parts outside the CDR3, the full variable domain is NAGVMQNPRHLVRRRGQEARLRCSPMKGHSHVYWYRQLPEEGLKFMVYLQKENIIDESGMPKERFSAEFPKEGPSILRIQQVVRGDSAAYFCASSPDRDGEKLFFGSGTQLSVL.

The rearrangement links TRBV12-5 to TRBJ1-5; no clear D gene. Trimming shortened V by 5 bases and J by 4 bases, and 6 bases separated the two germline ends. This CDR3 contains 12 residues. From germline, CDR1 is LGHNT and CDR2 FRNRAP. The CDR3 region is CASGVTNQPQHF. The DNA for the CDR3 is TGTGCTAGTGGTGTCACTAATCAGCCCCAGCATTTT.

V usage is TRBV15 and J usage is TRBJ2-1; 12 bases are shared with TRBD1. Germline-derived CDR1 and CDR2 are LNHNV and YYDKDF (reference sequence). V trimming: 5 bases; J trimming: 7 bases; junction bases outside the gene matches: 9. CDR3 length: 16 residues. Written as DNA, the CDR3 is TGTGCCACCAGCTCGGGACAGGGGGCGAGTAGGAATGAGCAGTTCTTC. This translates into CATSSGQGASRNEQFF.

Only a few counts were recorded for this clone. For the CDR3, the DNA is TGTGCCAGCAGTGAAGATCGTGAAGCTTTCTTT. Translated, it gives CASSEDREAFF. The V and J genes are TRBV2 and TRBJ1-1, with unresolved D. Looked up from germline, CDR1 is SNHLY and CDR2 is FYNNEI. The V end lost 1 base, the J end lost 7 bases, and 4 bases lay between the germline ends. This CDR3 is 11 amino acids long.